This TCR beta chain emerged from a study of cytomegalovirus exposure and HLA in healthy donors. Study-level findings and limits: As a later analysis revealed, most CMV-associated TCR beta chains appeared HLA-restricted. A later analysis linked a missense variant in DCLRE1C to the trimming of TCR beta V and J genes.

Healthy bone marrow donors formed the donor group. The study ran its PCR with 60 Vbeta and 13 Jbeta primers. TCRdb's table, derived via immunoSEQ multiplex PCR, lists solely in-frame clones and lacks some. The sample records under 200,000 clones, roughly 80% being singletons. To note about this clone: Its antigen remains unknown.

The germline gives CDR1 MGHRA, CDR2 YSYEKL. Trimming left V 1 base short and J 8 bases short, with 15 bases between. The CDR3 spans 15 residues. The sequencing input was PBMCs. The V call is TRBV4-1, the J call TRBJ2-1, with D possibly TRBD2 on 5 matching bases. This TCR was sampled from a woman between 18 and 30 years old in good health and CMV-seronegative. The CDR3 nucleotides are TGCGCCAGCAGCCAAGTCTGGACTTTCCAGGATGAGCAGTTCTTC. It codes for CASSQVWTFQDEQFF.